The T cell receptor (beta chain) described here comes from a study of OX40 agonist ivuxolimab in advanced cancers. About the research overall: Averaging roughly 60 years in age, with a range of about 23 to 79, the cohort was 65% to 85% male. Of the patients, three showed partial responses, one with hepatocellular carcinoma and two with cutaneous melanoma. Study-level points and caveats: Relative to CD4+, CD8+ T cells held more expanded clones on average.

Worth noting for this clone: The target antigen is unknown.

Sequenced by immunoSEQ multiplex PCR; TCRdb stores in-frame clones only, minus some. Among tens of thousands of clones listed, over 85% were seen once. Germline assignment: CDR1 SNHLY and CDR2 FYNNEI. V was trimmed by 5 bases and J by 3 bases, leaving 5 bases between them. This CDR3 comprises 12 residues. The sample in question was CD4+ or CD8+ T cells sorted from blood, obtained in a trial of the OX40 agonist ivuxolimab. This receptor was obtained from an adult with an advanced solid tumor such as melanoma, head and neck, liver or kidney cancer. The chain links TRBV2 to TRBJ2-1, with D uncertain. The CDR3 coding sequence is TGTGCCAGCAGTCCAGACTACAATGAGCAGTTCTTC. It encodes CASSPDYNEQFF.